This is a list of T cell receptor beta chains from one sample in a study of control samples from healthy donors and cancer patients. Clones were read by immunoSEQ multiplex PCR, and TCRdb kept only the in-frame ones, dropping some. The sample yields under 80,000 clones, 80% to 95% seen once. The specimen sequenced was PBMCs. Receptors were obtained from a woman in her forties with lung cancer. The CDR3 runs from the conserved cysteine through the conserved F or W. Fields, in order: clone size, J gene, D gene, V gene, CDR3 protein, CDR3 DNA. D genes are given only for firm matches. A clone size is listed for some rows: how often the clone was seen (once, few, many), or a class if it is expanded.

size: NA; J: TRBJ2-6; D: NA; V: TRBV16; CDR3: CASSQSGANVLTF; DNA: TGTGCCAGCAGCCAATCTGGGGCCAACGTCCTGACTTTC
size: NA; J: TRBJ2-1; D: NA; V: TRBV7-9; CDR3: CASSTRLGVGEQFF; DNA: TGTGCCAGCAGCACGCGTCTAGGGGTGGGTGAGCAGTTCTTC
size: NA; J: TRBJ1-2; D: NA; V: TRBV18; CDR3: CASSPLGQQGYGYTF; DNA: TGTGCCAGCTCACCTTTAGGCCAACAGGGATACGGCTACACCTTC
size: NA; J: TRBJ1-1; D: TRBD1; V: TRBV6-5; CDR3: CASRPGQGSSEAFF; DNA: TGTGCCAGCAGGCCGGGACAGGGCTCTTCTGAAGCTTTCTTT
size: NA; J: TRBJ1-6; D: NA; V: TRBV19; CDR3: CASTWAGNSPLHF; DNA: TGTGCCAGTACTTGGGCCGGTAATTCACCCCTCCACTTT
size: NA; J: TRBJ1-3; D: NA; V: TRBV5-8; CDR3: CASSGSRFSSGNTIYF; DNA: TGTGCCAGCAGCGGCTCCCGGTTTTCGTCTGGAAACACCATATATTTT
size: NA; J: TRBJ2-5; D: NA; V: TRBV18; CDR3: CASSPLRGAETQYF; DNA: TGTGCCAGCTCACCCCTACGGGGTGCGGAGACCCAGTACTTC
size: NA; J: TRBJ1-1; D: NA; V: TRBV30; CDR3: CAWSVGVGAEAFF; DNA: TGTGCCTGGAGTGTCGGCGTTGGGGCTGAAGCTTTCTTT
size: NA; J: TRBJ2-2; D: NA; V: TRBV18; CDR3: CASRSRGSAANTGELFF; DNA: TGTGCCAGCCGATCGAGGGGGTCGGCCGCGAACACCGGGGAGCTGTTTTTT
size: NA; J: TRBJ1-2; D: TRBD1; V: TRBV29-1; CDR3: CSATSGTGKVYGYTF; DNA: TGCAGCGCCACATCCGGGACAGGCAAAGTCTATGGCTACACCTTC
size: NA; J: TRBJ1-2; D: NA; V: TRBV3-1/TRBV3-2; CDR3: CASSQEVPLVQDNYGYTF; DNA: TGTGCCAGCAGCCAAGAGGTACCACTGGTCCAAGATAACTATGGCTACACCTTC
size: NA; J: TRBJ1-5; D: NA; V: TRBV7-2; CDR3: CASSLAGGNQPQHF; DNA: TGTGCCAGCAGCTTAGCAGGGGGCAATCAGCCCCAGCATTTT
size: few; J: TRBJ2-5; D: TRBD2; V: TRBV6-1; CDR3: CASSEAAGGQETQYF; DNA: TGTGCCAGCAGTGAAGCAGCGGGGGGGCAAGAGACCCAGTACTTC
size: NA; J: TRBJ1-6; D: NA; V: TRBV11-2; CDR3: CASSPKQGNNSPLHF; DNA: TGTGCCAGCAGCCCAAAACAGGGAAATAATTCACCCCTCCACTTT
size: NA; J: TRBJ1-6; D: NA; V: TRBV27; CDR3: CASSFNNSPLHF; DNA: TGTGCCAGCAGTTTCAATAATTCACCCCTCCACTTT
size: NA; J: TRBJ1-3; D: NA; V: TRBV21-1; CDR3: CASSAQQGAGNTIYF; DNA: TGTGCCAGCAGCGCCCAACAGGGGGCTGGAAACACCATATATTTT
size: NA; J: TRBJ1-5; D: NA; V: TRBV30; CDR3: CAWRPTERENQPQHF; DNA: TGTGCCTGGAGGCCGACAGAACGGGAAAATCAGCCCCAGCATTTT
size: once; J: TRBJ1-2; D: TRBD1; V: TRBV6-5; CDR3: CASSYRDRANYGYTF; DNA: TGTGCCAGCAGTTACCGGGACAGAGCTAACTATGGCTACACCTTC
size: NA; J: TRBJ1-5; D: NA; V: TRBV29-1; CDR3: CSAIIGGNQPQHF; DNA: TGCAGCGCCATCATAGGGGGCAATCAGCCCCAGCATTTT
size: NA; J: TRBJ1-5; D: NA; V: TRBV19; CDR3: CASNPREAPKPQHF; DNA: TGTGCCAGCAACCCGCGGGAGGCCCCCAAGCCCCAGCATTTT